These T cell receptor beta chains were read from a single sample in a study of shared clonotypes between healthy human individuals. Sequencing used immunoSEQ multiplex PCR; TCRdb keeps in-frame clones, though not all of them. The repertoire holds about 960,000 clones, with 76% as singletons. The sample comprised memory CD4+ T cells sorted from blood. These TCRs come from a man younger than 35 in good health. Both conserved end residues are part of each CDR3. The D gene is left open where the match is weak. Size tells how often a clone was seen (once, few, many) or the class of an expanded clone, and some rows leave it out.

D gene: .
J gene: TRBJ2-2
V gene: TRBV19
clone size: .
CDR3 protein: CASSILTSHGELFF
CDR3 DNA: TGTGCCAGTAGTATACTCACTAGCCACGGGGAGCTGTTTTTT

D gene: .
J gene: TRBJ1-6
V gene: TRBV30
clone size: .
CDR3 protein: CACPGYGGSPLHF
CDR3 DNA: TGTGCCTGCCCAGGGTACGGAGGCTCACCCCTCCACTTT

D gene: .
J gene: TRBJ2-6
V gene: TRBV18
clone size: few
CDR3 protein: CASSWTESSGANVLTF
CDR3 DNA: TGTGCCAGCTCCTGGACAGAGAGCTCTGGGGCCAACGTCCTGACTTTC

D gene: .
J gene: TRBJ2-7
V gene: TRBV19
clone size: .
CDR3 protein: CASSIEGLGGPYEQYF
CDR3 DNA: TGTGCCAGTAGTATAGAAGGGCTGGGTGGGCCCTACGAGCAGTACTTC

D gene: TRBD1
J gene: TRBJ1-2
V gene: TRBV30
clone size: .
CDR3 protein: CAWRAKGGDYGYTF
CDR3 DNA: TGTGCCTGGAGGGCTAAAGGGGGCGACTATGGCTACACCTTC

D gene: TRBD2
J gene: TRBJ2-1
V gene: TRBV5-4
clone size: .
CDR3 protein: CASSYTSGGHNEQFF
CDR3 DNA: TGTGCCAGCAGCTACACTAGCGGGGGACACAATGAGCAGTTCTTC

D gene: .
J gene: TRBJ1-2
V gene: TRBV7-6
clone size: once
CDR3 protein: CASSLGVLGGYTF
CDR3 DNA: TGTGCCAGCAGCCTAGGGGTTCTGGGTGGCTACACCTTC

D gene: .
J gene: TRBJ1-1
V gene: TRBV18
clone size: .
CDR3 protein: CASSPAGERAFF
CDR3 DNA: TGTGCCAGCTCACCAGCAGGGGAGAGGGCTTTCTTT

D gene: TRBD2
J gene: TRBJ2-3
V gene: TRBV6-5
clone size: .
CDR3 protein: CASRTSGSFTDTQYF
CDR3 DNA: TGTGCCAGCAGAACTAGCGGGAGTTTCACAGATACGCAGTATTTT

D gene: TRBD2
J gene: TRBJ2-7
V gene: TRBV5-4
clone size: .
CDR3 protein: CAWGEGNAYEQYF
CDR3 DNA: TGTGCCTGGGGGGAGGGTAACGCCTACGAGCAGTACTTC

D gene: .
J gene: TRBJ2-3
V gene: TRBV15
clone size: .
CDR3 protein: CATSYGQGYTDTQYF
CDR3 DNA: TGTGCCACCAGTTACGGGCAGGGATACACAGATACGCAGTATTTT

D gene: .
J gene: TRBJ1-6
V gene: TRBV10-3
clone size: few
CDR3 protein: CAISRGGAGSPLHF
CDR3 DNA: TGTGCCATCAGTCGAGGGGGGGCTGGTTCACCCCTCCACTTT

D gene: .
J gene: TRBJ1-3
V gene: TRBV7-8
clone size: .
CDR3 protein: CASSLQISGNTIYF
CDR3 DNA: TGTGCCAGCAGCCTGCAGATCTCTGGAAACACCATATATTTT

D gene: TRBD1
J gene: TRBJ2-2
V gene: TRBV2
clone size: few
CDR3 protein: CASRAGTVNTGELFF
CDR3 DNA: TGTGCCAGCAGGGCCGGGACAGTAAACACCGGGGAGCTGTTTTTT

D gene: TRBD1
J gene: TRBJ1-2
V gene: TRBV7-2
clone size: .
CDR3 protein: CASSREQGHNYGYTF
CDR3 DNA: TGTGCCAGCAGCAGGGAACAGGGGCATAACTATGGCTACACCTTC

D gene: .
J gene: TRBJ1-1
V gene: TRBV19
clone size: .
CDR3 protein: CASSFRAMNTEAFF
CDR3 DNA: TGTGCCAGTAGTTTTAGGGCAATGAACACTGAAGCTTTCTTT

D gene: .
J gene: TRBJ1-2
V gene: TRBV27
clone size: .
CDR3 protein: CASSLRGGGYTF
CDR3 DNA: TGTGCCAGCAGTTTACGGGGAGGTGGCTACACCTTC

D gene: .
J gene: TRBJ2-2
V gene: TRBV5-1
clone size: .
CDR3 protein: CASSLDTANTGELFF
CDR3 DNA: TGCGCCAGCAGCTTGGACACAGCGAACACCGGGGAGCTGTTTTTT

D gene: .
J gene: TRBJ1-3
V gene: TRBV4-3
clone size: few
CDR3 protein: CASSHGTLSGNTIYF
CDR3 DNA: TGCGCCAGCAGCCACGGGACACTTTCTGGAAACACCATATATTTT

D gene: .
J gene: TRBJ1-1
V gene: TRBV10-3
clone size: .
CDR3 protein: CAISLSRDMNTEAFF
CDR3 DNA: TGTGCCATCAGTCTCTCCAGGGATATGAACACTGAAGCTTTCTTT

D gene: .
J gene: TRBJ2-2
V gene: TRBV6-5
clone size: .
CDR3 protein: CASSYITAGELFF
CDR3 DNA: TGTGCCAGCAGTTACATAACGGCCGGGGAGCTGTTTTTT

D gene: .
J gene: TRBJ1-5
V gene: TRBV15
clone size: .
CDR3 protein: CATSQQGFSNQPQHF
CDR3 DNA: TGTGCCACCAGCCAACAGGGCTTTAGCAATCAGCCCCAGCATTTT

D gene: .
J gene: TRBJ1-2
V gene: TRBV9
clone size: .
CDR3 protein: CASGPGTYYGYTF
CDR3 DNA: TGTGCCAGCGGACCAGGGACTTACTATGGCTACACCTTC

D gene: .
J gene: TRBJ2-3
V gene: TRBV4-3
clone size: few
CDR3 protein: CASSQDWGAGTDTQYF
CDR3 DNA: TGCGCCAGCAGCCAAGATTGGGGCGCTGGGACAGATACGCAGTATTTT

D gene: .
J gene: TRBJ2-7
V gene: TRBV25-1
clone size: .
CDR3 protein: CASSEFGGSEQYF
CDR3 DNA: TGTGCCAGCAGTGAATTCGGGGGTAGCGAGCAGTACTTC

D gene: TRBD2
J gene: TRBJ2-2
V gene: TRBV9
clone size: .
CDR3 protein: CASSVGGSGGPNTGELFF
CDR3 DNA: TGTGCCAGCAGCGTAGGAGGTAGCGGGGGGCCCAACACCGGGGAGCTGTTTTTT

D gene: .
J gene: TRBJ1-2
V gene: TRBV19
clone size: .
CDR3 protein: CASTLIGRSYGYTF
CDR3 DNA: TGTGCCAGTACCCTAATCGGTAGATCCTATGGCTACACCTTC

D gene: .
J gene: TRBJ1-1
V gene: TRBV10-2
clone size: .
CDR3 protein: CASSHEVGGLTEAFF
CDR3 DNA: TGCGCCAGCAGTCATGAGGTGGGGGGGCTCACTGAAGCTTTCTTT

D gene: .
J gene: TRBJ2-3
V gene: TRBV10-3
clone size: once
CDR3 protein: CAISPGTSDTQYF
CDR3 DNA: TGTGCCATCAGTCCCGGGACATCAGATACGCAGTATTTT

D gene: TRBD1
J gene: TRBJ1-5
V gene: TRBV2
clone size: .
CDR3 protein: CASSSALQGNQPQHF
CDR3 DNA: TGTGCCAGCAGCTCAGCTCTACAGGGGAATCAGCCCCAGCATTTT

D gene: TRBD2
J gene: TRBJ2-1
V gene: TRBV19
clone size: .
CDR3 protein: CASSLRTSGILNYEQFF
CDR3 DNA: TGTGCCAGTAGTTTAAGGACTAGCGGGATACTTAACTATGAGCAGTTCTTC

D gene: .
J gene: TRBJ2-7
V gene: TRBV18
clone size: .
CDR3 protein: CASSQLGFNEQYF
CDR3 DNA: TGTGCCAGCTCCCAGTTAGGATTCAACGAGCAGTACTTC

D gene: .
J gene: TRBJ1-1
V gene: TRBV5-1
clone size: .
CDR3 protein: CASSLEDMNTEAFF
CDR3 DNA: TGCGCCAGCAGCTTGGAAGACATGAACACTGAAGCTTTCTTT

D gene: TRBD1
J gene: TRBJ2-7
V gene: TRBV19
clone size: .
CDR3 protein: CASSIDLTGGFYEQYF
CDR3 DNA: TGTGCCAGTAGTATAGATCTAACAGGGGGCTTCTACGAGCAGTACTTC

D gene: TRBD1
J gene: TRBJ1-2
V gene: TRBV30
clone size: few
CDR3 protein: CAWSRATGGSYGYTF
CDR3 DNA: TGTGCCTGGAGTCGAGCGACAGGGGGCTCCTATGGCTACACCTTC

D gene: TRBD2
J gene: TRBJ2-3
V gene: TRBV5-4
clone size: .
CDR3 protein: CASSRRLAGAQTDTQYF
CDR3 DNA: TGTGCCAGCAGCCGCCGACTAGCGGGAGCACAGACAGATACGCAGTATTTT

D gene: TRBD1
J gene: TRBJ1-6
V gene: TRBV5-8
clone size: once
CDR3 protein: CASSYRGQANSPLHF
CDR3 DNA: TGTGCCAGCAGCTACCGAGGACAGGCTAATTCACCCCTCCACTTT

D gene: .
J gene: TRBJ2-1
V gene: TRBV27
clone size: .
CDR3 protein: CASGGPGPASYNEQFF
CDR3 DNA: TGTGCCAGCGGCGGACCGGGCCCGGCCTCCTACAATGAGCAGTTCTTC

D gene: .
J gene: TRBJ2-7
V gene: TRBV5-1
clone size: .
CDR3 protein: CASSEAIGTTRVEYF
CDR3 DNA: TGCGCCAGCAGCGAAGCTATCGGGACAACTCGGGTGGAGTACTTC

D gene: .
J gene: TRBJ1-6
V gene: TRBV10-1
clone size: .
CDR3 protein: CASSEAASTLHF
CDR3 DNA: TGCGCCAGCAGTGAAGCGGCATCCACCCTCCACTTT

D gene: .
J gene: TRBJ2-3
V gene: TRBV6-1
clone size: once
CDR3 protein: CASSRNTGGTDTQYF
CDR3 DNA: TGTGCCAGCAGCCGAAACACAGGAGGGACAGATACGCAGTATTTT

D gene: .
J gene: TRBJ2-3
V gene: TRBV2
clone size: once
CDR3 protein: CASSPVSDTQYF
CDR3 DNA: TGTGCCAGCAGCCCGGTATCAGATACGCAGTATTTT

D gene: .
J gene: TRBJ2-5
V gene: TRBV25-1
clone size: .
CDR3 protein: CASSPAETGIETQYF
CDR3 DNA: TGTGCCAGCAGCCCCGCGGAAACCGGGATAGAGACCCAGTACTTC

D gene: .
J gene: TRBJ1-1
V gene: TRBV15
clone size: .
CDR3 protein: CATFTVGTEAFF
CDR3 DNA: TGTGCCACCTTCACCGTAGGGACTGAAGCTTTCTTT

D gene: TRBD1
J gene: TRBJ1-5
V gene: TRBV7-2
clone size: .
CDR3 protein: CASSWDSAGPQHF
CDR3 DNA: TGTGCCAGCAGCTGGGACAGCGCCGGGCCCCAGCATTTT

D gene: .
J gene: TRBJ1-3
V gene: TRBV18
clone size: .
CDR3 protein: CASSPPVTGWNTIYF
CDR3 DNA: TGTGCCAGCTCACCACCCGTAACGGGGTGGAACACCATATATTTT

D gene: TRBD2
J gene: TRBJ2-1
V gene: TRBV9
clone size: .
CDR3 protein: CASSVEVGTSGRGEQFF
CDR3 DNA: TGTGCCAGCAGCGTAGAGGTAGGGACTAGCGGGAGAGGGGAGCAGTTCTTC

D gene: .
J gene: TRBJ1-1
V gene: TRBV6-5
clone size: .
CDR3 protein: CASRGGTEAFF
CDR3 DNA: TGTGCCAGCAGGGGCGGGACTGAAGCTTTCTTT

D gene: .
J gene: TRBJ1-5
V gene: TRBV2
clone size: medium-sized
CDR3 protein: CASSGFSQGSNQPQHF
CDR3 DNA: TGTGCCAGCAGTGGCTTCTCACAGGGTAGCAATCAGCCCCAGCATTTT

D gene: .
J gene: TRBJ1-1
V gene: TRBV6-4
clone size: .
CDR3 protein: CASSVLDRGSDAFF
CDR3 DNA: TGTGCCAGCAGCGTTTTGGACAGAGGGTCAGACGCTTTCTTT

D gene: .
J gene: TRBJ2-7
V gene: TRBV18
clone size: .
CDR3 protein: CASSFQGQFGEQYF
CDR3 DNA: TGTGCCAGCTCATTCCAAGGGCAGTTCGGCGAGCAGTACTTC

D gene: .
J gene: TRBJ1-1
V gene: TRBV29-1
clone size: few
CDR3 protein: CSVEGNSEAFF
CDR3 DNA: TGCAGCGTTGAAGGGAACAGTGAAGCTTTCTTT

D gene: .
J gene: TRBJ1-4
V gene: TRBV6-1
clone size: .
CDR3 protein: CASSSLNEKLFF
CDR3 DNA: TGTGCCAGCAGCTCTCTTAATGAAAAACTGTTTTTT

D gene: TRBD1
J gene: TRBJ2-2
V gene: TRBV30
clone size: .
CDR3 protein: CAWRSQGIGELFF
CDR3 DNA: TGTGCCTGGAGATCACAGGGGATCGGGGAGCTGTTTTTT

D gene: TRBD2
J gene: TRBJ2-7
V gene: TRBV6-5
clone size: .
CDR3 protein: CASSYSGGIYEQYF
CDR3 DNA: TGTGCCAGCAGTTATTCGGGAGGGATCTACGAGCAGTACTTC

D gene: TRBD2
J gene: TRBJ2-5
V gene: TRBV14
clone size: .
CDR3 protein: CASSPGGVQETQYF
CDR3 DNA: TGTGCCAGCAGCCCGGGGGGAGTACAAGAGACCCAGTACTTC

D gene: .
J gene: TRBJ1-2
V gene: TRBV11-2
clone size: .
CDR3 protein: CASSLVSYGYTF
CDR3 DNA: TGTGCCAGCAGCTTAGTCTCCTATGGCTACACCTTC

D gene: TRBD1
J gene: TRBJ1-4
V gene: TRBV28
clone size: .
CDR3 protein: CASQQGNEKLFF
CDR3 DNA: TGTGCCAGCCAACAGGGGAATGAAAAACTGTTTTTT

D gene: TRBD1
J gene: TRBJ1-2
V gene: TRBV6-5
clone size: .
CDR3 protein: CASSTQGNYGYTF
CDR3 DNA: TGTGCCAGCAGTACACAGGGGAACTATGGCTACACCTTC

D gene: TRBD2
J gene: TRBJ2-2
V gene: TRBV10-3
clone size: .
CDR3 protein: CAISDPPGGRTGELFF
CDR3 DNA: TGTGCCATCAGTGACCCTCCGGGGGGAAGGACCGGGGAGCTGTTTTTT